Shown below are 16 T cell receptor beta chains from a single sample sequenced in a study of cytomegalovirus exposure and HLA in healthy donors. Method: immunoSEQ multiplex PCR; TCRdb's copy keeps in-frame clones and lacks some. The sample records fewer than 75,000 clones, around 95% being singletons. Sequencing input: PBMCs. All receptors come from a young man in good health and CMV-seronegative.

The V and J genes are TRBV20-1 and TRBJ2-7; D not resolved. The V gene lost 6 bases and the J gene lost 3 bases, with 9 bases spanning the gap. Germline V gives CDR1 DFQATT, CDR2 SNEGSKA (reference sequence). CDR3 size: 11 residues. CDR3 DNA: TGCAGTGCAGGAGCCATCTACGAGCAGTACTTC. The encoded protein is CSAGAIYEQYF.

For the CDR3, the DNA is TGTGCCAGCAGTTTCCTACAGGGGTTTTCCTACGAGCAGTACTTC. It encodes CASSFLQGFSYEQYF. The chain joins TRBV6-5 to TRBJ2-7, with 7 bases matching TRBD1. The trim removed 4 bases at V and 1 base at J, leaving 7 bases unmatched. The CDR3 is made up of 15 amino acids. Germline-derived CDR1 and CDR2 are MNHEY and SVGAGI.

The V and J genes are TRBV6-5 and TRBJ1-1, with D unclear. The germline V and J ends were trimmed by 5 bases and 1 base, with 8 bases remaining between them. CDR1 is MNHEY, CDR2 SVGAGI, per germline. This CDR3 is built from 13 residues. CDR3 in amino acids: CASSEQRNTEAFF. In nucleotides, the CDR3 is TGTGCCAGCAGTGAGCAGCGGAACACTGAAGCTTTCTTT.

The rearrangement uses TRBV13 and TRBJ1-1; D unclear. The CDR3 contains 12 residues. V lost 2 bases and J lost 4, with 5 bases in between. From germline, CDR1 is PRHDT and CDR2 FYEKMQ (reference sequence). For the CDR3, the DNA is TGTGCCAGCAGCTTACCAGGCACTGAAGCTTTCTTT. Protein sequence: CASSLPGTEAFF.

The chain has TRBV19 and TRBJ2-6; possibly TRBD1 for D (5 bases). Trimming removed 5 bases at V and 1 base at J, with 12 bases between. Germline assignment: CDR1 LNHDA and CDR2 SQIVND (reference sequence). CDR3 size: 16 residues. CDR3 in amino acids: CASSFQAGSGANVLTF. In nucleotides, the CDR3 is TGTGCCAGTAGTTTCCAGGCAGGGTCTGGGGCCAACGTCCTGACTTTC. The full variable domain, its missing parts supplied by reference TRBV19 and TRBJ2-6, is DGGITQSPKYLFRKEGQNVTLSCEQNLNHDAMYWYRQDPGQGLRLIYYSQIVNDFQKGDIAEGYSVSREKKESFPLTVTSAQKNPTAFYLCASSFQAGSGANVLTFGAGSRLTVL.

This chain links TRBV11-2 with TRBJ2-3; 11 bases are shared with TRBD2. V trimming: 5 bases; J trimming: 1 base; junction bases outside the gene matches: 2. CDR1 is SGHAT, CDR2 FQNNGV, per germline. The CDR3 runs 15 residues. CDR3 in amino acids: CASSLTSGGTDTQYF. The CDR3 coding sequence is TGTGCCAGCAGCCTGACTAGCGGGGGCACAGATACGCAGTATTTT.

This chain joins TRBV19 and TRBJ1-1, with D hard to call. The CDR3 loop spans 14 amino acids. Trimming cost V 6 bases and J 1 base, with 12 bases left between them. CDR1 LNHDA and CDR2 SQIVND come from the germline V gene (reference sequence). The CDR3 coding sequence is TGTGCCAGTAGCCCCGGGGTTTCGAACACTGAAGCTTTCTTT. Residues: CASSPGVSNTEAFF.

V and J are TRBV5-6 and TRBJ2-1, with D perhaps TRBD2 (5 bases). The CDR3 runs to 18 residues. Trimming removed 4 bases from V and 3 bases from J, with 23 bases in between. CDR1 and CDR2 (germline): SGHDT, YYEEEE. CDR3 sequence reads: CASSVSTVGRGIYNEQFF. The DNA for the CDR3 is TGTGCCAGCAGCGTGTCCACCGTCGGACGGGGAATCTACAATGAGCAGTTCTTC.

The chain combines TRBV28 with TRBJ1-5; 7 bases line up with TRBD1. CDR3 size: 15 residues. With 5 bases clipped from V and 6 bases from J, the junction kept 10 bases outside the gene matches. Germline V gene lookup returns CDR1 MDHEN and CDR2 SYDVKM. In DNA, the CDR3 is TGTGCCAGCAGTACCAGTACAGGGGTCAGTCAGCCCCAGCATTTT. This codes for CASSTSTGVSQPQHF.

The J gene is TRBJ2-7, the V gene TRBV13; TRBD2 matches at 8 bases. The CDR3 length is 15 residues. With 0 bases clipped from V and 3 bases from J, the junction kept 4 bases outside the gene matches. Germline CDR1 and CDR2: PRHDT and FYEKMQ (reference sequence). The CDR3 DNA reads as TGTGCCAGCAGCTTAGGTACTAGCGGTTTCTACGAGCAGTACTTC. Amino acid sequence: CASSLGTSGFYEQYF.

This chain connects TRBV29-1 to TRBJ1-6; D call uncertain. This CDR3 has 13 residues. Germline V gives CDR1 SQVTM, CDR2 ANQGSEA. The V end was cut by 0 bases, the J end by 10 bases, with 10 bases between. CDR3 DNA: TGCAGCGTTGAAGAAAACATCGGGTCACCCCTCCACTTT. Amino acids: CSVEENIGSPLHF.

This rearrangement joins TRBV11-2 to TRBJ2-1; maybe TRBD2 (7 bases). CDR1 and CDR2 from the germline V gene are SGHAT and FQNNGV. The V and J ends lost 6 bases and 4 bases respectively, with 19 bases between them. The CDR3 is 16 amino acids. CDR3 bases: TGTGCCAGCAGACGGGGGGCGTTCGATATTTACAATGAGCAGTTCTTC. Translated: CASRRGAFDIYNEQFF.

This rearrangement joins TRBV18 to TRBJ1-1; D is perhaps TRBD1 (6 bases). CDR1 and CDR2 (germline): KGHSH, LQKENI. Trimming shortened V by 6 bases and J by 3 bases, and 14 bases separated the two germline ends. This CDR3 comprises 14 residues. DNA of the CDR3: TGTGCCAGCTCGGCGGGGGGGGCGGACACTGAAGCTTTCTTT. As protein: CASSAGGADTEAFF.

This chain links TRBV30 with TRBJ1-2; 8 bases are shared with TRBD1. Looked up from germline, CDR1 is GTSNPN and CDR2 is SVGIG (reference sequence). The CDR3 covers 12 residues. The CDR3 is CATGQGGYGYTF. The CDR3 coding sequence is TGTGCTACCGGACAGGGCGGCTATGGCTACACCTTC.

The chain is built from TRBV7-8 and TRBJ2-7; D is ambiguous. Germline V gives CDR1 SGHVS, CDR2 FQNEAQ. The V end lost 5 bases, the J end lost 6 bases, and 8 bases lay between the germline ends. This CDR3 contains 11 residues. The CDR3 loop reads CASSPPGEQYF. The CDR3 DNA reads as TGTGCCAGCAGCCCCCCGGGCGAGCAGTACTTC.

The chain uses TRBV7-3 and TRBJ1-1; 7 bases map to TRBD1. This CDR3 comprises 14 residues. The V and J ends lost 5 bases and 2 bases, in that order; junction bases with no gene match: 5. CDR1 and CDR2 (germline): SGHTA, FQGTGA. The CDR3 protein is CASSLGTDNTEAFF. Written as DNA, the CDR3 is TGTGCCAGCAGCCTAGGGACAGATAACACTGAAGCTTTCTTT.